The clone carrying this TCR beta chain has a handful of counts. The germline CDR1 and CDR2 sequences are MNHEY and SMNVEV (reference sequence). V shed 5 bases and J shed 7 bases, with 9 bases lying between them. The CDR3 has 12 residues. The PCR contained 60 Vbeta and 13 Jbeta primers. Using immunoSEQ multiplex PCR, the repertoire was profiled, and TCRdb retains in-frame clones only, with some absent. The data show approximately 100,000 clones, roughly 70% seen once. The sample belongs to a study of cytomegalovirus exposure and HLA in healthy donors. The V call is TRBV27, the J call TRBJ2-1; tentatively, D is TRBD2 (5 bases). The source of this sequence is a man aged 40-49 years in good health and CMV-seropositive. The sample consisted of PBMCs. For the CDR3, the DNA is TGTGCCAGCAGTGGGGAGTCAAATGAGCAGTTCTTC. This sequence encodes CASSGESNEQFF.